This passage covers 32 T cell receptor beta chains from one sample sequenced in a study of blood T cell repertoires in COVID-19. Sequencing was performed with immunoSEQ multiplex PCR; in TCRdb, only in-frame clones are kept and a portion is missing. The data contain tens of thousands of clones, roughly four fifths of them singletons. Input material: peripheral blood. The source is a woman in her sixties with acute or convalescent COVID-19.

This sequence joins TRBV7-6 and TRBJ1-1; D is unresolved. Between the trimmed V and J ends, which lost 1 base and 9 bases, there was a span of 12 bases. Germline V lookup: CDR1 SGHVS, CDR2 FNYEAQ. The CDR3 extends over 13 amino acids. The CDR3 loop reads CASSLGPSYQAFF. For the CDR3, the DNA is TGTGCCAGCAGCTTAGGCCCCAGTTATCAAGCTTTCTTT.

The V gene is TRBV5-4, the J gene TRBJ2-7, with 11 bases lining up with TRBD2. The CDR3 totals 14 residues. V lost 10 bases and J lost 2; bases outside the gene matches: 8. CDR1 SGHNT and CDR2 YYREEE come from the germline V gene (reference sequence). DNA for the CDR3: TGTGCCTTCTCGACTAGCGGGGACGCCTACGAGCAGTACTTC. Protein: CAFSTSGDAYEQYF.

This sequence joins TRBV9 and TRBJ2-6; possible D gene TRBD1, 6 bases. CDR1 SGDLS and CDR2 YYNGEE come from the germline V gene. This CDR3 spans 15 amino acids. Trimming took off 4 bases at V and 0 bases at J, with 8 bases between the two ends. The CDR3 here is CASSIQGSGANVLTF. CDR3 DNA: TGTGCCAGCAGCATACAGGGCTCTGGGGCCAACGTCCTGACTTTC.

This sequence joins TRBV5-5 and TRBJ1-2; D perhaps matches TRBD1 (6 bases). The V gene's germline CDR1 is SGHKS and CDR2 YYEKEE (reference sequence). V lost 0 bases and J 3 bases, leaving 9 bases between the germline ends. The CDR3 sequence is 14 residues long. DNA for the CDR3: TGTGCCAGCAGCTTGGAACAGGGCCACTATGGCTACACCTTC. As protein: CASSLEQGHYGYTF.

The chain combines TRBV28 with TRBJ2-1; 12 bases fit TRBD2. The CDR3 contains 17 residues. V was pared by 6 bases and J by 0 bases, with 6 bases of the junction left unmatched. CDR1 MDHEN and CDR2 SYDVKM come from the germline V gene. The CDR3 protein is CASRPTSGSNSYNEQFF. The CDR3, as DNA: TGTGCCAGCAGACCGACTAGCGGGAGTAACTCCTACAATGAGCAGTTCTTC.

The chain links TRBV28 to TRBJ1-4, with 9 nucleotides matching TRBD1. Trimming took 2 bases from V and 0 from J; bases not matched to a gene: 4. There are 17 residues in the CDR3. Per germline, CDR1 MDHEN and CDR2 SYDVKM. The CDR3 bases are TGTGCCAGCAGTTTAGGGACAGGGCCCACAACTAATGAAAAACTGTTTTTT. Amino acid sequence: CASSLGTGPTTNEKLFF.

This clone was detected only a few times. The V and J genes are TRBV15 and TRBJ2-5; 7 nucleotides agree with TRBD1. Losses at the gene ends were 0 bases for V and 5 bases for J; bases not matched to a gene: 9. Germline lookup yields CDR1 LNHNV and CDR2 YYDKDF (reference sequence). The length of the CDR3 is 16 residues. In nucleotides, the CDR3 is TGTGCCACCAGCAGAGATTGGGACAGCCGGTTCGAGACCCAGTACTTC. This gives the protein CATSRDWDSRFETQYF.

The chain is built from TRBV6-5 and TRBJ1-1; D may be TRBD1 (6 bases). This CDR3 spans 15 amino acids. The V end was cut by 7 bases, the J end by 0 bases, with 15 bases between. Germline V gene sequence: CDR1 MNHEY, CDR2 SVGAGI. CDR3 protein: CASNKQGRMNTEAFF. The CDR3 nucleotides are TGTGCCAGCAACAAACAGGGCAGGATGAACACTGAAGCTTTCTTT.

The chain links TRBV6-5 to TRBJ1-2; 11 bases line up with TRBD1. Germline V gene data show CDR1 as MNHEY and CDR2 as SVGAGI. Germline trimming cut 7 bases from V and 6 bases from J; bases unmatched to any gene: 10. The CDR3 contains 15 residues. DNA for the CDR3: TGTGCCAGCAAAAGGACAGGGGGCGCCCCGAATGGCTACACCTTC. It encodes CASKRTGGAPNGYTF.

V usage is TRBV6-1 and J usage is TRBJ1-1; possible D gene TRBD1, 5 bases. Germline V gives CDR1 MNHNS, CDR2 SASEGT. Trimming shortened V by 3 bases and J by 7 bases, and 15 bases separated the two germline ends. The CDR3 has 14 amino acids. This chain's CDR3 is CASSDLGQHIEAFF. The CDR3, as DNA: TGTGCCAGCAGTGATCTGGGGCAACATATTGAAGCTTTCTTT.

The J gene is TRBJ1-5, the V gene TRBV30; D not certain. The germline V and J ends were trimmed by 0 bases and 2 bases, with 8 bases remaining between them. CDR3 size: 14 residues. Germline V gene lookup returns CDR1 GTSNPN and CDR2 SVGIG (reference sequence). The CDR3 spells CAWSVAIGNQPQHF. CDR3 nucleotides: TGTGCCTGGAGTGTCGCTATCGGCAATCAGCCCCAGCATTTT.

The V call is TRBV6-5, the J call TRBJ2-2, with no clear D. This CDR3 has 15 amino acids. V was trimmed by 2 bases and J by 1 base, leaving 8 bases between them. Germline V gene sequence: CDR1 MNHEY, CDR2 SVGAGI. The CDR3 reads CASSYVQMNTGELFF. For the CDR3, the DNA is TGTGCCAGCAGTTACGTACAGATGAACACCGGGGAGCTGTTTTTT.

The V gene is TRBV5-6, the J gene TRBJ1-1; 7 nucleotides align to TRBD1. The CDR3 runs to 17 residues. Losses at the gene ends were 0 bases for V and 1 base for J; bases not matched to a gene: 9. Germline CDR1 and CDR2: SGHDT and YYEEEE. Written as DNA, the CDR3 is TGTGCCAGCAGCTTGGTGGGGGACAGACTACAGAACACTGAAGCTTTCTTT. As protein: CASSLVGDRLQNTEAFF.

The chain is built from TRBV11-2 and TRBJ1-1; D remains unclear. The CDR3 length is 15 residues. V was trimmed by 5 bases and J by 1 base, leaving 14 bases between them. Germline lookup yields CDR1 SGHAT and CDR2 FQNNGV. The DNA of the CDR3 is TGTGCCAGCAGCCCGACGGCAGGATCGAACACTGAAGCTTTCTTT. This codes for CASSPTAGSNTEAFF.

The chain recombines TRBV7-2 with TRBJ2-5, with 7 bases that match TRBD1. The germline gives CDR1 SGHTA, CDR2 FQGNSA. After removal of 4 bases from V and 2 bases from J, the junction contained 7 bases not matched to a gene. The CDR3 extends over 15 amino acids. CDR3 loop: CASSYRGLGQETQYF. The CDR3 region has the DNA TGTGCCAGCAGCTACAGGGGATTGGGTCAAGAGACCCAGTACTTC. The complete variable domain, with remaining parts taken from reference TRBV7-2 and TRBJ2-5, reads GAGVSQSPSNKVTEKGKDVELRCDPISGHTALYWYRQSLGQGLEFLIYFQGNSAPDKSGLPSDRFSAERTGGSVSTLTIQRTQQEDSAVYLCASSYRGLGQETQYFGPGTRLLVL.

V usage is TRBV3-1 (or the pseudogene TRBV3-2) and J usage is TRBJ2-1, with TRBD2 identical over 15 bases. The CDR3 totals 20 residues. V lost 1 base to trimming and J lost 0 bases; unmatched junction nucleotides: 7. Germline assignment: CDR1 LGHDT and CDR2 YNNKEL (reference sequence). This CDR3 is CASSQGSGTSGGRSYNEQFF. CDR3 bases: TGTGCCAGCAGCCAAGGTTCCGGGACTAGCGGGGGGCGCTCCTACAATGAGCAGTTCTTC.

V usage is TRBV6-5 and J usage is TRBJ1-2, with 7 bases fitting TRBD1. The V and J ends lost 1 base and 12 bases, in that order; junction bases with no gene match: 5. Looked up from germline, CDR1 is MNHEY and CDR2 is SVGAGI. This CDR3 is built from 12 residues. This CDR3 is CASSYLQGPHTF. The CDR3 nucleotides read TGTGCCAGCAGTTACTTACAGGGGCCCCACACCTTC.

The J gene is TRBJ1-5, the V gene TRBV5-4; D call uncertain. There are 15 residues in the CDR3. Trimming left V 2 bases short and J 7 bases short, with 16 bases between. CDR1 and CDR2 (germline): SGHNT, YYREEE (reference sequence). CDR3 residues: CASSFRTGFSQPQHF. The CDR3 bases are TGTGCCAGCAGCTTCCGAACCGGGTTCAGCCAGCCCCAGCATTTT.

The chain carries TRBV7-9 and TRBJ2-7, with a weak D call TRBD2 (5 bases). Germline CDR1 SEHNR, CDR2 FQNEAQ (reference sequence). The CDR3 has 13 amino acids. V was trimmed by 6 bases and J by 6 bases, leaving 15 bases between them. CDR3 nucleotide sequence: TGTGCCAGCAGTGGTAAAAGCGGCTCCGAGCAGTACTTC. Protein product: CASSGKSGSEQYF.

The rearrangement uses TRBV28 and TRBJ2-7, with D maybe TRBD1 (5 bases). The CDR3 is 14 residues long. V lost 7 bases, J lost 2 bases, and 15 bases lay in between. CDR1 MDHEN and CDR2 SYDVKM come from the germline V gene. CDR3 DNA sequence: TGTGCCAGCACTCAGGGTGTCCTCGCCTACGAGCAGTACTTC. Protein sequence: CASTQGVLAYEQYF.

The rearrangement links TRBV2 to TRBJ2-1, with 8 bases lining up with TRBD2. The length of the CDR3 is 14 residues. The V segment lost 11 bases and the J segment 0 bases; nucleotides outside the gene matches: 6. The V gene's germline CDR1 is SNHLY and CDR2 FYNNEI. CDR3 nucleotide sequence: TGTGCCTGCATTCGGGGGGGCTCCTACAATGAGCAGTTCTTC. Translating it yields CACIRGGSYNEQFF.

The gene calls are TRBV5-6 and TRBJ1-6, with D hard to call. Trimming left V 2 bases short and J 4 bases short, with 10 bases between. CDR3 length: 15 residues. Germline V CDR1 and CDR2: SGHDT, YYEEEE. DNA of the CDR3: TGTGCCAGCAGCTTAAGGAACAGATATAATTCACCCCTCCACTTT. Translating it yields CASSLRNRYNSPLHF.

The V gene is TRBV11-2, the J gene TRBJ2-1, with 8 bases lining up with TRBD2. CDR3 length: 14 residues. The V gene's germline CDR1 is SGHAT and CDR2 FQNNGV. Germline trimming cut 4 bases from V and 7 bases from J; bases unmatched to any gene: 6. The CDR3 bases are TGTGCCAGCAGCTCCGGGACTAGTTCTAATGAGCAGTTCTTC. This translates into CASSSGTSSNEQFF.

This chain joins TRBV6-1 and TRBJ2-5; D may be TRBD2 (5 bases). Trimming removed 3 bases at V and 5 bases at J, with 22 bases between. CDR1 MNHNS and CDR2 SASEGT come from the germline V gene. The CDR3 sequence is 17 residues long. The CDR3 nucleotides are TGTGCCAGCAGTGACGCGTACTCTCCCGGAGGCCAGGAGACCCAGTACTTC. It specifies CASSDAYSPGGQETQYF.

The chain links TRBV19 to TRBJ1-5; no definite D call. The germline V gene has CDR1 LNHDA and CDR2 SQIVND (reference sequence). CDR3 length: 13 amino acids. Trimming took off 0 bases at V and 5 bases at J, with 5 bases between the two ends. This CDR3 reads CASSIELDQPQHF. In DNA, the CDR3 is TGTGCCAGTAGTATAGAATTAGATCAGCCCCAGCATTTT.

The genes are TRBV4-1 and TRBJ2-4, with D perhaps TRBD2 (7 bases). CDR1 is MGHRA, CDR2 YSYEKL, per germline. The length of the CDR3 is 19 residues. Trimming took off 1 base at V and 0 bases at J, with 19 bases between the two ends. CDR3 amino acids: CASSQGGVRGGRAKNIQYF. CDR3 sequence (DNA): TGCGCCAGCAGCCAAGGTGGAGTTAGGGGGGGAAGAGCCAAAAACATTCAGTACTTC.

The DNA for the CDR3 is TGTGCCAGCCACAGGGGGGGCGAAAAACTGTTTTTT. Translating gives CASHRGGEKLFF. V is TRBV2 and J is TRBJ1-4, with 8 bases that match TRBD1. The CDR3 has 12 residues. The germline V gene has CDR1 SNHLY and CDR2 FYNNEI. The V and J ends lost 8 bases and 8 bases, in that order; junction bases with no gene match: 4.

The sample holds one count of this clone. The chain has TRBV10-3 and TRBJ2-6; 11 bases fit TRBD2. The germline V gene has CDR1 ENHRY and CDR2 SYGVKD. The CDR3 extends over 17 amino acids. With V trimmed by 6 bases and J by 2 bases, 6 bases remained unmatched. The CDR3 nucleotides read TGTGCCATCAGAAGTAGCGGGAGGGCCGCTGGGGCCAACGTCCTGACTTTC. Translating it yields CAIRSSGRAAGANVLTF.

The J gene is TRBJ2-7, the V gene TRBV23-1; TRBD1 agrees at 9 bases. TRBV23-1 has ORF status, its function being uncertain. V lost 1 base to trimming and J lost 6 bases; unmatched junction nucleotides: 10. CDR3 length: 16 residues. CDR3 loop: CASSQWFKETGGEQYF. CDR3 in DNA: TGCGCCAGCAGTCAATGGTTCAAGGAGACAGGGGGCGAGCAGTACTTC.

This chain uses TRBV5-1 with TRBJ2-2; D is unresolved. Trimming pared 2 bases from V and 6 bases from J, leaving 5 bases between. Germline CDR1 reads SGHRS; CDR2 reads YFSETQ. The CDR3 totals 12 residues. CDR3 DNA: TGCGCCAGCAGCTTTTCGTCCGGGGAGCTGTTTTTT. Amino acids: CASSFSSGELFF. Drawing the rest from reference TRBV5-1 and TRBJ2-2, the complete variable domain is KAGVTQTPRYLIKTRGQQVTLSCSPISGHRSVSWYQQTPGQGLQFLFEYFSETQRNKGNFPGRFSGRQFSNSRSEMNVSTLELGDSALYLCASSFSSGELFFGEGSRLTVL.

The CDR3, as DNA: TGTGCCAGCAGCCGCGCAGCTGAGGGGGTCTATGGCTACACCTTC. It codes for CASSRAAEGVYGYTF. The chain combines TRBV5-4 with TRBJ1-2, with a weak D call TRBD1 (6 bases). V gave up 4 bases and J gave up 4 bases, with 17 bases separating them. The CDR3 consists of 15 residues. The germline V gene has CDR1 SGHNT and CDR2 YYREEE (reference sequence). The variable domain in full, completed from reference TRBV5-4 and TRBJ1-2, reads ETGVTQSPTHLIKTRGQQVTLRCSSQSGHNTVSWYQQALGQGPQFIFQYYREEENGRGNFPPRFSGLQFPNYSSELNVNALELDDSALYLCASSRAAEGVYGYTFGSGTRLTVV.

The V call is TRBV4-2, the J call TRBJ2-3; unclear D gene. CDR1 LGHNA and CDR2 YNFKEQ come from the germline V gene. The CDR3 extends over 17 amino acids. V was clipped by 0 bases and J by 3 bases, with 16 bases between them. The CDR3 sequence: CASSQEMTGSPTDTQYF. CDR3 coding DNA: TGTGCCAGCAGCCAAGAAATGACGGGTTCGCCAACAGATACGCAGTATTTT.